The TCR beta chain described here comes from a study of blood T cell repertoires in COVID-19. Across the study: Sample material is recorded as cDNA or gDNA derived from T cells, B-cell-depleted T cells, or PBMCs.

TCRdb's copy holds only in-frame clones and misses some; the assay was immunoSEQ multiplex PCR. The data show more than 250,000 clones, around 90% seen once. The CDR3 is 16 amino acids. The J segment lost 1 base and the V segment lost 6 bases, leaving 9 bases of the junction unmatched. Germline values: CDR1 MNHEY, CDR2 SMNVEV (reference sequence). This receptor was taken from a man aged 18 to 30 who had recovered from COVID-19. This chain joins TRBV27 and TRBJ2-1; 7 bases align to TRBD2. The sample was peripheral blood. The DNA of the CDR3 is TGTGCCAGCAGCTTCTCTCCGGGGGGATCCTACAATGAGCAGTTCTTC. As protein: CASSFSPGGSYNEQFF.